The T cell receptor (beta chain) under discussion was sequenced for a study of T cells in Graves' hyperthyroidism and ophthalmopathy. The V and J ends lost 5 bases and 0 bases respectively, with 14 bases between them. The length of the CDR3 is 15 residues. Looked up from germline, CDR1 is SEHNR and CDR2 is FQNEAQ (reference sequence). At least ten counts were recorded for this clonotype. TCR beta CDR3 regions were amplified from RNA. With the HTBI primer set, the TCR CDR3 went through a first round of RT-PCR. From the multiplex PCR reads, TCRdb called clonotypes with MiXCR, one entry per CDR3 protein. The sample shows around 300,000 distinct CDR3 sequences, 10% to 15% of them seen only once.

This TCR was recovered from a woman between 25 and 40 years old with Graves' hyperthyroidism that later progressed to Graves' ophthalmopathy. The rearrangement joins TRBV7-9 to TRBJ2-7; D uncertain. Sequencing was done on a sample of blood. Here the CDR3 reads CASSTVLKSSYEQYF. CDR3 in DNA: TGTGCCAGCAGCACAGTCCTGAAAAGCTCCTACGAGCAGTACTTC.